This paragraph reports one TCR beta chain. V lost 5 bases and J 4 bases, leaving 12 bases between the germline ends. The CDR3 is 13 residues long. In germline, CDR1 is SQVTM, CDR2 ANQGSEA. The PCR ran on 60 Vbeta and 13 Jbeta primers. The method was immunoSEQ multiplex PCR; TCRdb's version includes in-frame clones alone and lacks a portion of them. The data contain around 160,000 clones, roughly four fifths of them seen just once; the ten biggest clones take up over 4%. The source of the sample is a study of cytomegalovirus exposure and HLA in healthy donors. Whole-study context: Unique TCRs from HLA-typed donors, 70 million to 100 million of them, were held in an early data release.

This TCR was recovered from a man aged 50-60 years in good health and CMV-seropositive. The chain is built from TRBV29-1 and TRBJ1-3; no firm D call. The source material was PBMCs. The DNA of the CDR3 is TGCAGCGTTTGGCTGTTTCCGGGAAACACCATATATTTT. This encodes CSVWLFPGNTIYF.